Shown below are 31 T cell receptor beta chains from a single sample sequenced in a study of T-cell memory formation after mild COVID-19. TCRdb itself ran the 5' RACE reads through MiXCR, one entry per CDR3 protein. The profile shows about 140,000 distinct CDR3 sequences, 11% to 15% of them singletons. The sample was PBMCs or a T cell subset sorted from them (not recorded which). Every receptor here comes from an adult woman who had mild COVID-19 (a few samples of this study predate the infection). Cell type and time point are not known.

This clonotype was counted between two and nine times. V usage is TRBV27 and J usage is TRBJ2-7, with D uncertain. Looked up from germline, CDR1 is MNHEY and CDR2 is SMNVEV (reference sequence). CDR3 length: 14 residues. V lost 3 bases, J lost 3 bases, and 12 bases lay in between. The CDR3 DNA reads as TGTGCCAGCAGTTTTAAAGGCACTCGCTACGAGCAGTACTTC. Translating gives CASSFKGTRYEQYF.

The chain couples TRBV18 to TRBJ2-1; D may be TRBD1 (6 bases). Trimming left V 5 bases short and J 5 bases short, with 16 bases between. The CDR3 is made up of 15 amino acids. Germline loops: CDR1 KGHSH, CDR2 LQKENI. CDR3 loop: CASSGDRTRDNEQFF. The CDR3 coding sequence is TGTGCCAGCTCAGGCGACAGGACCAGGGACAATGAGCAGTTCTTC.

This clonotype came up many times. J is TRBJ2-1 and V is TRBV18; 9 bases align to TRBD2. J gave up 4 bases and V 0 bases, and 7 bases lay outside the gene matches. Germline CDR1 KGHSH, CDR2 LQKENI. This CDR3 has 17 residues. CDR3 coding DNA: TGTGCCAGCTCACCACCAGAGCGGGAGGCGCCTTACAATGAGCAGTTCTTC. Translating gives CASSPPEREAPYNEQFF.

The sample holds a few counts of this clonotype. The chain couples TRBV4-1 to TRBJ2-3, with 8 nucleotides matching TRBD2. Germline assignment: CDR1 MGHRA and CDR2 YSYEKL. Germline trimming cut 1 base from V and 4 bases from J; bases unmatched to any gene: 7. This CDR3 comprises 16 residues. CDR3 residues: CASSQVGGGSADTQYF. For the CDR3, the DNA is TGCGCCAGCAGCCAAGTCGGCGGGGGGTCGGCAGATACGCAGTATTTT.

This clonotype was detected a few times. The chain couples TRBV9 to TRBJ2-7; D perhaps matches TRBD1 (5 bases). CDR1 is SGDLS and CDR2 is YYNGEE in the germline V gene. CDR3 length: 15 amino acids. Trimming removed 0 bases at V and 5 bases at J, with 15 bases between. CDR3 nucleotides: TGTGCCAGCAGCGTAGAGTCAGGGATTCCCCACGAGCAGTACTTC. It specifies CASSVESGIPHEQYF.

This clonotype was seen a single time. The CDR3 is CASAEASNEKLFF. The DNA of the CDR3 is TGCGCCAGCGCTGAGGCCTCTAATGAAAAACTGTTTTTT. The chain is built from TRBV5-1 and TRBJ1-4; D remains unclear. CDR3 length: 13 amino acids. V was shortened by 7 bases and J by 3 bases, with 10 bases between the two germline ends. Germline CDR1 reads SGHRS; CDR2 reads YFSETQ.

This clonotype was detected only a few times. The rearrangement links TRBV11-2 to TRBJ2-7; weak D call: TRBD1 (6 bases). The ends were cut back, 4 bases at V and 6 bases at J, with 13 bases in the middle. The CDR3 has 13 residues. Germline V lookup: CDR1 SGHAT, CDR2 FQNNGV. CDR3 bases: TGTGCCAGCAGCTGGGGGCAGGCCAGCGAGCAGTACTTC. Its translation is CASSWGQASEQYF.

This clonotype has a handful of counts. The CDR3 sequence: CASSAMIEPGELFF. The CDR3 coding sequence is TGTGCCAGCAGCGCTATGATAGAACCCGGGGAGCTGTTTTTT. The chain carries TRBV6-2 or TRBV6-3 and TRBJ2-2; no definite D call. Germline-derived CDR1 and CDR2 are MNHEY and SVGEGT. The CDR3 contains 14 residues. The V gene lost 6 bases and the J gene lost 6 bases, with 14 bases spanning the gap.

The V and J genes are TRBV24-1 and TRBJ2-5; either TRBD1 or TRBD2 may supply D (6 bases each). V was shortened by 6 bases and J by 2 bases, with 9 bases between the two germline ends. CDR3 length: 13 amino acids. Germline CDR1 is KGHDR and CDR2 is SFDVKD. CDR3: CATSRGGQETQYF. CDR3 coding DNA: TGTGCCACCAGTCGAGGGGGGCAAGAGACCCAGTACTTC.

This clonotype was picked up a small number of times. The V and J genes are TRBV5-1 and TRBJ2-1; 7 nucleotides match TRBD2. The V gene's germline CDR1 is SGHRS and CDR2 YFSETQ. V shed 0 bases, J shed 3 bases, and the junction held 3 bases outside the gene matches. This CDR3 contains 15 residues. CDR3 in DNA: TGCGCCAGCAGCTTGGGTACTAGCGACTACAATGAGCAGTTCTTC. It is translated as CASSLGTSDYNEQFF.

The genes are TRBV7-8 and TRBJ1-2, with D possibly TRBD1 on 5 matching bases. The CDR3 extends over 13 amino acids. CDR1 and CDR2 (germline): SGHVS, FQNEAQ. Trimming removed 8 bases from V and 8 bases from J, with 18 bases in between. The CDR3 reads CASQPGTRGGYTF. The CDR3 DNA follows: TGTGCCAGCCAGCCCGGGACCCGAGGAGGCTACACCTTC.

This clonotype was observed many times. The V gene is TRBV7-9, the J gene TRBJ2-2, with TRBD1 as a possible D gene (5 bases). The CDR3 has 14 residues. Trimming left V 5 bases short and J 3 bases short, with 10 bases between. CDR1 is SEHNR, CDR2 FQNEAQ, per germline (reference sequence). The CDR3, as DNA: TGTGCCAGCAGCCCAGACAGAGACACCGGGGAGCTGTTTTTT. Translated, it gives CASSPDRDTGELFF.

The CDR3, as DNA: TGTGCCAGCAGAACACCCGGGGGGAAAGGCTACACCTTC. The encoded protein is CASRTPGGKGYTF. V is TRBV6-5 and J is TRBJ1-2; tentatively, D is TRBD1 (5 bases). CDR1 is MNHEY and CDR2 is SVGAGI in the germline V gene. CDR3 size: 13 residues. V was pared by 6 bases and J by 8 bases, with 16 bases between.

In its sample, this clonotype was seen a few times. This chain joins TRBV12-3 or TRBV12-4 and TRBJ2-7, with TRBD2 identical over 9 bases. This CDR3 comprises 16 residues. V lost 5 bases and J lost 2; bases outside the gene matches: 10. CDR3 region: CASSTLAGASTYEQYF. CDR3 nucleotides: TGTGCCAGCAGTACCTTAGCGGGGGCCTCTACCTACGAGCAGTACTTC.

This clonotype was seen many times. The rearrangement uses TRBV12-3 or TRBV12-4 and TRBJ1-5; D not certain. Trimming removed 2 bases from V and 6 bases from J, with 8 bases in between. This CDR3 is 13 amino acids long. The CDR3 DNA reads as TGTGCCAGCAGTTTACCAGTCGGTCAGCCCCAGCATTTT. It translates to CASSLPVGQPQHF.

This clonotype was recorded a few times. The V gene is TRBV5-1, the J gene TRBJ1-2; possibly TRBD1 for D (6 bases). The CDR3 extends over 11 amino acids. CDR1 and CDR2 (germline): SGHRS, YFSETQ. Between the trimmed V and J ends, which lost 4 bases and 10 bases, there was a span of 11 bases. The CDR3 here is CASSMDSHYTF. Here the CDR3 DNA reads TGCGCCAGCAGCATGGACAGCCACTACACCTTC.

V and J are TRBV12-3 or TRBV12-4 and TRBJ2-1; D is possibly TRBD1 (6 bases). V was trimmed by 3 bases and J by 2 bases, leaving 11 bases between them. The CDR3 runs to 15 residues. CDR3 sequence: CASSFSQGTYNEQFF. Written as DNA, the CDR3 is TGTGCCAGCAGTTTTTCACAGGGAACCTACAATGAGCAGTTCTTC.

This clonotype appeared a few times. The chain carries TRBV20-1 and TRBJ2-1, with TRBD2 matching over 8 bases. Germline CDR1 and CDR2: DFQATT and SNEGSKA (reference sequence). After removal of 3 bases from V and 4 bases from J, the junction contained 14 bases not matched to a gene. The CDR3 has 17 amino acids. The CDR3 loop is CSASDWIERGLYNEQFF. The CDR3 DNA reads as TGCAGTGCTAGTGACTGGATCGAGCGGGGGCTATACAATGAGCAGTTCTTC.

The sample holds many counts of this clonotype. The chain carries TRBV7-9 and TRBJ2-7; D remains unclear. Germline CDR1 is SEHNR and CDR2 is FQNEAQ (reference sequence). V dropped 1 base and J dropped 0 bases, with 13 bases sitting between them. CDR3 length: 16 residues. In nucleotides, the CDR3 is TGTGCCAGCAGCTTAGGATTGGGGTCACCCTCCTACGAGCAGTACTTC. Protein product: CASSLGLGSPSYEQYF. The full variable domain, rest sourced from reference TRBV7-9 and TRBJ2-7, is DTGVSQNPRHKITKRGQNVTFRCDPISEHNRLYWYRQTLGQGPEFLTYFQNEAQLEKSRLLSDRFSAERPKGSFSTLEIQRTEQGDSAMYLCASSLGLGSPSYEQYFGPGTRLTVT.

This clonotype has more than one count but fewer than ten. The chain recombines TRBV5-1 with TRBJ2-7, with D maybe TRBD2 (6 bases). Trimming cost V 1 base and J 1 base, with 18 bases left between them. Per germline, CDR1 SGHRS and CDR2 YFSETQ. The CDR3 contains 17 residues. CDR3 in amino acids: CASSLRDGSLASYEQYF. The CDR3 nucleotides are TGCGCCAGCAGCTTGAGGGACGGAAGTCTAGCGTCCTACGAGCAGTACTTC.

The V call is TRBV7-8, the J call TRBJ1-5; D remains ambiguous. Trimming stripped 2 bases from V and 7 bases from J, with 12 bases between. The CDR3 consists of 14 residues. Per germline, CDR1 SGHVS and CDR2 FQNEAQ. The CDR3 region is CASSLYGLGQPQHF. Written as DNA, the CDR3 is TGTGCCAGCAGCTTATATGGGCTTGGACAGCCCCAGCATTTT.

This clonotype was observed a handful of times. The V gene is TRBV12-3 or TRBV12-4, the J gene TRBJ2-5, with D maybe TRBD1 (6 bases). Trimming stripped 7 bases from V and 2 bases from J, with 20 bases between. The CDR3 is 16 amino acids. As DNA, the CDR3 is TGTGCCAGCAATGATAGAGGTTTGGGGGCTCAAGAGACCCAGTACTTC. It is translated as CASNDRGLGAQETQYF.

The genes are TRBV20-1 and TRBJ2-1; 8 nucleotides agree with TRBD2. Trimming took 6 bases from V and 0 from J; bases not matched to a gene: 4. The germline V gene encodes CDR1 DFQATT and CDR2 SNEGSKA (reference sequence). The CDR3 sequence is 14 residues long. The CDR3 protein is CSASTSGSYNEQFF. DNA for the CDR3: TGCAGTGCATCTACTAGCGGCTCCTACAATGAGCAGTTCTTC.

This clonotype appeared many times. For the CDR3, the DNA is TGCAGCGGCCAGGCGGGGGGCCCGGGAAATGAGCAGTTCTTC. Its protein is CSGQAGGPGNEQFF. The V gene is TRBV20-1, the J gene TRBJ2-1, with TRBD2 matching 8 bases. The CDR3 is made up of 14 amino acids. Per the germline V gene, CDR1 is DFQATT and CDR2 is SNEGSKA (reference sequence).

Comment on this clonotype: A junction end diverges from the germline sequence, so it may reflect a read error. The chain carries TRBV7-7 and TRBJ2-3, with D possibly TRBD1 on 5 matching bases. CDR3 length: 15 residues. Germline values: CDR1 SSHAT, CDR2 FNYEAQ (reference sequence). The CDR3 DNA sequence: TGTGCTAGCAGCTTAGGGGCCTACCCAGTTGGTACGCAGTATTTT. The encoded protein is CASSLGAYPVGTQYF.

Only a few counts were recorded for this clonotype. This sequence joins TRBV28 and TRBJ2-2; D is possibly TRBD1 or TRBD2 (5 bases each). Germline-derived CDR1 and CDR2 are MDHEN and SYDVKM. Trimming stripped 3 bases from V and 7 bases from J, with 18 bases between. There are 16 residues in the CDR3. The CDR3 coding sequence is TGTGCCAGCAGTTTGGTTTTGGTCGAGGGGTACGGGGAGCTGTTTTTT. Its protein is CASSLVLVEGYGELFF. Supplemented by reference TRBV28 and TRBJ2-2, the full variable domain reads DVKVTQSSRYLVKRTGEKVFLECVQDMDHENMFWYRQDPGLGLRLIYFSYDVKMKEKGDIPEGYSVSREKKERFSLILESASTNQTSMYLCASSLVLVEGYGELFFGEGSRLTVL.

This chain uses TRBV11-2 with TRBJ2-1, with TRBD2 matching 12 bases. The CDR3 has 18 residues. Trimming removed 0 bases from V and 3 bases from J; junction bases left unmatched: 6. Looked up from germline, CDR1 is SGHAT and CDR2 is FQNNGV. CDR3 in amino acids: CASSLDLTSGGYYNEQFF. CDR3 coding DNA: TGTGCCAGCAGCTTAGATTTGACTAGCGGGGGATACTACAATGAGCAGTTCTTC.

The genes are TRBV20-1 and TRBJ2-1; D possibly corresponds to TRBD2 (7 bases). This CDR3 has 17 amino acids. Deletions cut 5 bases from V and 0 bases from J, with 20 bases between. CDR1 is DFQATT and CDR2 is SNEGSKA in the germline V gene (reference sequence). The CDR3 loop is CSALKGPGGLSYNEQFF. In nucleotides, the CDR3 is TGCAGTGCTCTAAAGGGCCCCGGGGGGCTCTCCTACAATGAGCAGTTCTTC.

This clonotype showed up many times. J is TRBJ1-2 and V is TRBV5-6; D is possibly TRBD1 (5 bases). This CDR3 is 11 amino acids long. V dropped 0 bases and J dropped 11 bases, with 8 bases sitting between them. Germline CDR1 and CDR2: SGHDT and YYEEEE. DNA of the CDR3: TGTGCCAGCAGCTTGGGACAGCTGTACACCTTC. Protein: CASSLGQLYTF.

CDR3 coding DNA: TGTGCCAGCAGTGACGGACAGCCTGAAGCTTTCTTT. Translated, it gives CASSDGQPEAFF. The chain combines TRBV16 with TRBJ1-1; TRBD1 might be the D (6 bases). The CDR3 is made up of 12 amino acids. Germline V CDR1 and CDR2: KGHSY, FQNENV. Trimming removed 6 bases from V and 6 bases from J, with 11 bases in between.

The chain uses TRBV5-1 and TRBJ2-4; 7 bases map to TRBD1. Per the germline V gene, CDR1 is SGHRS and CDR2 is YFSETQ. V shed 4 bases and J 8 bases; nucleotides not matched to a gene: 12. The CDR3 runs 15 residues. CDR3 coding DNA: TGCGCCAGCAGCGAAGGGTACAGGGGTTCAGACATTCAGTACTTC. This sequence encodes CASSEGYRGSDIQYF.